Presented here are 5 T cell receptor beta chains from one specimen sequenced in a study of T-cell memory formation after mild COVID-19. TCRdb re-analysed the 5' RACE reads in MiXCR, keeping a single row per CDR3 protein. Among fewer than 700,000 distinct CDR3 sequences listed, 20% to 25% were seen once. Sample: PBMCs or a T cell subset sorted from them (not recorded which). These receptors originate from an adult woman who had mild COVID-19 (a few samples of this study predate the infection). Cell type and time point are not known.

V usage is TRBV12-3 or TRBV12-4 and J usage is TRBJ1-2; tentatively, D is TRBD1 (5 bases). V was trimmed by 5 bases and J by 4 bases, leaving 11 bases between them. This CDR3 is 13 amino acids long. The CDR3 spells CASSPPGGYGYTF. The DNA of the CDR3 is TGTGCCAGCAGTCCTCCGGGGGGCTATGGCTACACCTTC.

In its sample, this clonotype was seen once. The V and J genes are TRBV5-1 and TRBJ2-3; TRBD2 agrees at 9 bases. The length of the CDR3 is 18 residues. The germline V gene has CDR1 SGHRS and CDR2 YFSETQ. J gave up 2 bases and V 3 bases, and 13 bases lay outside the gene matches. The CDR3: CASSWGSGRYPDTDTQYF. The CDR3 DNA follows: TGCGCCAGCAGCTGGGGCAGCGGGAGGTACCCGGACACAGATACGCAGTATTTT.

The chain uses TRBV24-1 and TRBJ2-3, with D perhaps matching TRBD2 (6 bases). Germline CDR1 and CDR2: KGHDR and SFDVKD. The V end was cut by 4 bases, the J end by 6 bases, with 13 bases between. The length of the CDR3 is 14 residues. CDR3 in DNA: TGTGCCACCAGTGAAATTAGCGGAACGGATACGCAGTATTTT. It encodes CATSEISGTDTQYF.

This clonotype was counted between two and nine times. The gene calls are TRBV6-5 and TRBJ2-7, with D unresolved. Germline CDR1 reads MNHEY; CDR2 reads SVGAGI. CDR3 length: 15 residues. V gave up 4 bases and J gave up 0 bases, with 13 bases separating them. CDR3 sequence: CASSSAPLSSYEQYF. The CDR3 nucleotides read TGTGCCAGCAGTTCCGCCCCCTTGAGCTCCTACGAGCAGTACTTC.

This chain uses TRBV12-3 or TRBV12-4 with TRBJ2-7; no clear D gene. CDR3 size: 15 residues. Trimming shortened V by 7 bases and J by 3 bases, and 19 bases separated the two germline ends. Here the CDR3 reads CASKVLGRQHYEQYF. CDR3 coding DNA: TGTGCCAGCAAAGTCCTTGGGCGGCAGCACTACGAGCAGTACTTC.